The clone carrying this T cell receptor beta chain has just a few counts. Antigen unknown. This sample is drawn from a study of blood T cells in healthy people across ages. Study-level results: Greater diversity and more naive CD4+ cells were seen in long-lived donors than in aged donors.

A second PCR, run for about 6 to 12 cycles, used a sample-barcoded 5' primer plus a J-beta primer mix. TCRdb recomputed calls from the 5' RACE reads with MiXCR, one row per CDR3 protein. The table includes hundreds of thousands of distinct CDR3 sequences, about 37% detected once. A minimum of 6 million PBMCs was isolated per sample. Germline V gene lookup returns CDR1 MNHNY and CDR2 SVGAGI (reference sequence). Trimming left V 0 bases short and J 1 base short, with 7 bases between. CDR3 length: 14 residues. This clonotype originated in a man younger than 30 in good health. The chain combines TRBV6-6 with TRBJ2-7; D is unresolved. Sequencing used blood. The CDR3 sequence is CASSYSAVSYEQYF. CDR3 bases: TGTGCCAGCAGTTACTCGGCGGTGTCCTACGAGCAGTACTTC.